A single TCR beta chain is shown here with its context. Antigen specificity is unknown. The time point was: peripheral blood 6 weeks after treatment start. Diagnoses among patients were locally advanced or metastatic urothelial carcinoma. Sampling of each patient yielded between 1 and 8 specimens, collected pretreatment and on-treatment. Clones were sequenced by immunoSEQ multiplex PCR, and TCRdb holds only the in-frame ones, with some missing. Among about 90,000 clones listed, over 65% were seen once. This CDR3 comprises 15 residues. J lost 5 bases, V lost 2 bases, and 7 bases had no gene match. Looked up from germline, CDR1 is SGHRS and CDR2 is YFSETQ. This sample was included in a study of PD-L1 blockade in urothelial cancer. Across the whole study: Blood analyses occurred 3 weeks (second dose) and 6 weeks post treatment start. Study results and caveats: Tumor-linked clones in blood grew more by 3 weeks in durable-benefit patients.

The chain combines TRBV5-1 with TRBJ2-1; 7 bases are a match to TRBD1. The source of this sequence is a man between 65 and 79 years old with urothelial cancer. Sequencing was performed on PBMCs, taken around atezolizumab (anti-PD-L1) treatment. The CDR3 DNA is TGCGCCAGCAGCTTCGATACTGGGACAGACAATGAGCAGTTCTTC. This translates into CASSFDTGTDNEQFF.